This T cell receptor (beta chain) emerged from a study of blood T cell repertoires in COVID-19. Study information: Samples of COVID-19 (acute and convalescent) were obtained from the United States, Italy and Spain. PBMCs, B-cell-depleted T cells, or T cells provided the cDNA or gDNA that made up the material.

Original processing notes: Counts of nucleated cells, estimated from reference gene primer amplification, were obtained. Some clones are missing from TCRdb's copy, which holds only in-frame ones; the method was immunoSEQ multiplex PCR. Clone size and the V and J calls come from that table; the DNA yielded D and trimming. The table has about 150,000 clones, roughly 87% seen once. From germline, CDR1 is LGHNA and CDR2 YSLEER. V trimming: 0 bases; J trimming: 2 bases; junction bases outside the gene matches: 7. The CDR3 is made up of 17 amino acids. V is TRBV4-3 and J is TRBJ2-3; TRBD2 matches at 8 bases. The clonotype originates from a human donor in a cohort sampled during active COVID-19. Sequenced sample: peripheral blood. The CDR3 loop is CASSQDFGGGPTDTQYF. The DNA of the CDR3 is TGCGCCAGCAGCCAAGACTTCGGGGGGGGGCCCACAGATACGCAGTATTTT.